The rows below give T cell receptor beta chains drawn from one sample of a study of T-cell memory formation after mild COVID-19. Via MiXCR, TCRdb re-called the 5' RACE reads, giving one row per CDR3 protein. The data contain roughly 340,000 distinct CDR3 sequences, more than 20% of them singletons. The material sequenced was PBMCs or a T cell subset sorted from them (not recorded which). These receptors originate from a man aged 18 to 30 who had mild COVID-19 (a few samples of this study predate the infection). Cell type and time point are not known. Both conserved end residues are part of each CDR3. D genes are given only for firm matches. For some rows the clone size is stated as once, few or many, or as a class when expanded; others skip it.

clone_size	v_call	j_call	d_call	cdr3_aa	cdr3_nt
-	TRBV12-3/TRBV12-4	TRBJ2-1	-	CASSFSGANEQFF	TGTGCCAGCAGTTTTTCTGGGGCGAATGAGCAGTTCTTC
few	TRBV10-3	TRBJ2-5	TRBD2	CAISFGGTSGDQETQYF	TGTGCCATCAGCTTTGGGGGGACTAGCGGGGACCAAGAGACCCAGTACTTC
-	TRBV28	TRBJ2-5	TRBD1	CASSTQGTGGAQYF	TGTGCCAGCAGTACACAGGGGACGGGTGGTGCCCAGTACTTC
-	TRBV4-1	TRBJ1-1	-	CASSQDENGGMNTEAFF	TGCGCCAGCAGCCAAGATGAAAACGGGGGGATGAACACTGAAGCTTTCTTT
-	TRBV6-5	TRBJ1-3	-	CASSYGNSPGNTIYF	TGTGCCAGCAGTTACGGGAACTCACCTGGAAACACCATATATTTT
-	TRBV7-9	TRBJ1-1	-	CASRAPVPGMNTEAFF	TGTGCCAGCAGGGCCCCAGTTCCGGGGATGAACACTGAAGCTTTCTTT
-	TRBV7-2	TRBJ2-2	-	CASSPQFGVLAGELFF	TGTGCCAGCAGCCCACAGTTCGGGGTCCTTGCCGGGGAGCTGTTTTTT
-	TRBV28	TRBJ1-2	-	CASRPTWAGYTF	TGTGCCAGCAGACCGACATGGGCCGGCTACACCTTC
few	TRBV7-2	TRBJ1-1	-	CASSLASGVGTEAFF	TGTGCCAGCAGCTTAGCATCGGGGGTTGGGACTGAAGCTTTCTTT
-	TRBV7-3	TRBJ1-1	-	CASTQIGTGKETEAFF	TGTGCCAGCACCCAAATTGGTACAGGGAAGGAGACTGAAGCTTTCTTT
-	TRBV9	TRBJ2-2	-	CASSVGTNTGELFF	TGTGCCAGCAGCGTAGGCACGAACACCGGGGAGCTGTTTTTT
few	TRBV7-8	TRBJ1-2	-	CASSSTVIYGYTF	TGTGCCAGCAGCTCGACAGTTATCTATGGCTACACCTTC
-	TRBV11-3	TRBJ2-2	-	CASSAWGGPNTGELFF	TGTGCCAGCAGTGCCTGGGGGGGCCCGAACACCGGGGAGCTGTTTTTT
few	TRBV15	TRBJ1-2	-	CATSRDGGSGTF	TGTGCCACCAGCAGAGATGGAGGGAGTGGCACCTTC
few	TRBV28	TRBJ1-5	-	CASSLRGGGQPQHF	TGTGCCAGCAGTTTGAGAGGGGGAGGACAGCCCCAGCATTTT
-	TRBV12-5	TRBJ1-5	-	CASGWLSGYNQPQHF	TGTGCTAGTGGTTGGTTATCTGGGTACAATCAGCCCCAGCATTTT
-	TRBV7-2	TRBJ1-2	-	CASSWGPGGGYTF	TGTGCCAGCAGCTGGGGCCCCGGGGGAGGCTACACCTTC
-	TRBV6-6	TRBJ1-4	-	CASTHGGYEKLFF	TGTGCCAGCACCCACGGGGGTTATGAAAAACTGTTTTTT
many	TRBV12-3/TRBV12-4	TRBJ1-2	-	CASSFPSNGYTF	TGTGCCAGCAGTTTCCCCAGTAATGGCTACACCTTC
-	TRBV11-2	TRBJ2-2	-	CASSLVSDTGELFF	TGTGCCAGCAGCTTAGTTTCAGACACCGGGGAGCTGTTTTTT
few	TRBV5-4	TRBJ2-6	-	CASSLNAPGANVLTF	TGTGCCAGCAGCCTGAACGCCCCTGGGGCCAACGTCCTGACTTTC
-	TRBV20-1	TRBJ2-4	TRBD2	CSARGTGGLAKNIQYF	TGCAGTGCTAGAGGGACGGGGGGACTAGCCAAAAACATTCAGTACTTC
few	TRBV5-1	TRBJ1-1	TRBD1	CASSLVGRTGGSVTEAFF	TGCGCCAGCAGCTTGGTCGGACGGACAGGGGGCTCAGTCACTGAAGCTTTCTTT
few	TRBV20-1	TRBJ1-5	-	CSARDYTGGGQPQHF	TGCAGTGCTAGAGACTATACTGGGGGGGGCCAGCCCCAGCATTTT
-	TRBV24-1	TRBJ1-1	TRBD1	CATSDEQGGTEAFF	TGTGCCACCAGTGATGAGCAGGGGGGGACTGAAGCTTTCTTT
-	TRBV19	TRBJ2-7	TRBD1	CASSRTGGASEQYF	TGTGCCAGTAGCCGGACAGGGGGCGCGTCCGAGCAGTACTTC
-	TRBV6-6	TRBJ2-1	-	CASSYSRFRQSYNEQFF	TGTGCCAGCAGTTACTCGAGGTTTCGACAGAGCTACAATGAGCAGTTCTTC
-	TRBV5-1	TRBJ2-7	TRBD1	CASMGTGISYEQYF	TGCGCCAGTATGGGGACAGGGATCTCCTACGAGCAGTACTTC
few	TRBV4-3	TRBJ2-1	TRBD2	CASSQSGGYNEQFF	TGCGCCAGCAGCCAAAGCGGGGGCTACAATGAGCAGTTCTTC
few	TRBV2	TRBJ1-6	-	CASSGDISPLHF	TGTGCCAGCAGCGGAGACATATCACCCCTCCACTTT
few	TRBV5-1	TRBJ2-2	TRBD1	CASRAGTGRTGELFF	TGCGCCAGTCGAGCGGGGACAGGGAGGACCGGGGAGCTGTTTTTT
few	TRBV10-3	TRBJ2-1	-	CAISESTGVGNEQFF	TGTGCCATCAGTGAGTCGACGGGGGTCGGCAATGAGCAGTTCTTC
-	TRBV9	TRBJ2-1	-	CASSSYAVGDYNEQFF	TGTGCCAGCAGCTCTTACGCTGTCGGGGATTACAATGAGCAGTTCTTC
many	TRBV30	TRBJ1-5	-	CAWEPGTNQPQHF	TGTGCCTGGGAGCCTGGGACAAATCAGCCCCAGCATTTT
few	TRBV5-6	TRBJ2-3	TRBD2	CASSFEAGGPVDTQYF	TGTGCCAGCAGCTTCGAAGCGGGGGGGCCGGTAGATACGCAGTATTTT
few	TRBV5-5	TRBJ2-2	-	CASSRSPDLLDTGELFF	TGTGCCAGCAGCCGCTCCCCCGATCTCCTGGACACCGGGGAGCTGTTTTTT
-	TRBV7-2	TRBJ1-2	TRBD1	CASSLLRGLGYGYTF	TGTGCCAGCAGCTTACTCAGGGGGCTTGGCTATGGCTACACCTTC
once	TRBV24-1	TRBJ2-5	-	CATSDPGTRTQETQYF	TGTGCCACCAGTGACCCCGGGACAAGGACCCAAGAGACCCAGTACTTC
few	TRBV7-2	TRBJ2-1	TRBD2	CASSLVRLLAGGPREQFF	TGTGCCAGCAGCTTAGTTAGGTTATTAGCGGGGGGCCCGAGAGAGCAGTTCTTC
few	TRBV10-3	TRBJ2-3	-	CAISGRGPDTQYF	TGTGCCATCAGCGGCAGGGGCCCAGATACGCAGTATTTT
-	TRBV19	TRBJ1-3	-	CASTEQGRGGNTIYF	TGTGCCAGTACCGAACAGGGTCGTGGAGGAAACACCATATATTTT
-	TRBV7-8	TRBJ1-5	-	CASSLDTGRGVAQHF	TGTGCCAGCAGCTTAGATACAGGCCGTGGGGTGGCCCAGCATTTT